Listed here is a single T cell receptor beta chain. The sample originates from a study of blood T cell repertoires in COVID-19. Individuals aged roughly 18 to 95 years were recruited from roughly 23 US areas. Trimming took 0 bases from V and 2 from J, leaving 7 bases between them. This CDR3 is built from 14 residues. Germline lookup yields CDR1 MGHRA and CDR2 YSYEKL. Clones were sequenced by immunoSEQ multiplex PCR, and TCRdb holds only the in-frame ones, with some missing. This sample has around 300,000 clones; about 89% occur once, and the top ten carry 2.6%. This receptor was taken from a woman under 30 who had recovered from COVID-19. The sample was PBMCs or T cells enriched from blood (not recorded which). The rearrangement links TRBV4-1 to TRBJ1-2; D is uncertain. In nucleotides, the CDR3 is TGCGCCAGCAGCCAAGATCGGTGGAACTATGGCTACACCTTC. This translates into CASSQDRWNYGYTF.